A selection of T cell receptor beta chains follows, all from one sample in a study of cytotoxic CD8 clonotypes in ibrutinib-treated CLL. Method: immunoSEQ multiplex PCR; TCRdb's copy keeps in-frame clones and lacks some. The sample yields tens of thousands of clones, more than 60% seen once. Material: PBMCs, obtained after 12 months of ibrutinib treatment. These TCRs come from a human donor with chronic lymphocytic leukemia. Each CDR3 is given with its conserved first and last residue. The D gene is left open where the match is weak. Size is omitted from some rows. Given values are once, few, many or a class for expanded clones.

size,J,V,D,CDR3,DNA
-,TRBJ2-7,TRBV5-5,TRBD1,CASSLVGRGHEQYF,TGTGCCAGCAGCTTGGTCGGCAGGGGGCACGAGCAGTACTTC
-,TRBJ1-5,TRBV6-1,-,CASSAESNQPQHF,TGTGCCAGCAGTGCGGAAAGCAATCAGCCCCAGCATTTT
-,TRBJ1-5,TRBV11-3,TRBD1,CASSLERGRGNQPQHF,TGTGCCAGCAGCTTAGAAAGGGGGCGAGGCAATCAGCCCCAGCATTTT
-,TRBJ1-5,TRBV19,-,CASREYRGRNQPQHF,TGTGCCAGTAGGGAGTACAGAGGACGCAATCAGCCCCAGCATTTT
few,TRBJ2-1,TRBV4-1,-,CASSHLGLGGSSYNEQFF,TGCGCCAGCAGCCATCTTGGCCTGGGGGGCAGCTCCTACAATGAGCAGTTCTTC
-,TRBJ2-1,TRBV30,TRBD2,CAWSVSARLAVYNEQFF,TGTGCCTGGAGTGTCTCTGCCCGGCTAGCGGTATACAATGAGCAGTTCTTC
few,TRBJ2-1,TRBV18,TRBD1,CASSGDRGAYNEQFF,TGTGCCAGCTCAGGGGACAGGGGGGCCTACAATGAGCAGTTCTTC
few,TRBJ2-3,TRBV9,-,CASSVEAYRDTQYF,TGTGCCAGCAGCGTAGAGGCATACAGGGATACGCAGTATTTT
once,TRBJ2-1,TRBV7-9,-,CAGERGQFF,TGTGCCGGAGAACGGGGGCAGTTCTTC
-,TRBJ2-3,TRBV6-5,TRBD2,CASSYPAGGPDTQYF,TGTGCCAGCAGTTACCCAGCGGGAGGGCCAGATACGCAGTATTTT
-,TRBJ1-1,TRBV10-3,-,CAISELRRGVDTEAFF,TGTGCCATCAGTGAGCTCCGGCGTGGGGTCGACACTGAAGCTTTCTTT
-,TRBJ2-5,TRBV5-5,TRBD1,CASRATGGNQETQYF,TGTGCCAGCAGGGCTACAGGGGGAAATCAAGAGACCCAGTACTTC
-,TRBJ2-7,TRBV7-6,TRBD2,CASSSLAGGRRSEQYF,TGTGCCAGCAGCTCTCTAGCGGGAGGGCGACGATCCGAGCAGTACTTC
-,TRBJ2-1,TRBV11-3,TRBD2,CASSISGRGYNEQFF,TGTGCCAGCAGTATTAGCGGGAGGGGTTACAATGAGCAGTTCTTC
few,TRBJ2-6,TRBV29-1,-,CSVQFGANVLTF,TGCAGCGTACAGTTCGGGGCCAACGTCCTGACTTTC
few,TRBJ1-1,TRBV6-1,-,CASSEGAMNTEAFF,TGTGCCAGCAGTGAGGGAGCCATGAACACTGAAGCTTTCTTT
-,TRBJ2-2,TRBV5-4,TRBD1,CASSLGQGNTGELFF,TGTGCCAGCAGCTTGGGACAGGGCAACACCGGGGAGCTGTTTTTT
few,TRBJ2-2,TRBV10-1,-,CASGINGELFF,TGCGCCAGCGGAATAAACGGGGAGCTGTTTTTT
-,TRBJ2-3,TRBV11-2,TRBD2,CASSSPTSGITDTQYF,TGTGCCAGCAGCTCCCCGACTAGCGGGATCACAGATACGCAGTATTTT
few,TRBJ2-1,TRBV5-1,-,CASSFFGGNEQFF,TGCGCCAGCAGCTTTTTCGGTGGCAATGAGCAGTTCTTC
-,TRBJ2-7,TRBV5-6,-,CASSFRGHRYEQYF,TGTGCCAGCAGCTTTAGGGGACATAGGTACGAGCAGTACTTC
-,TRBJ2-5,TRBV11-2,-,CASSLDLPQETQYF,TGTGCCAGCAGCTTAGATTTGCCGCAAGAGACCCAGTACTTC
-,TRBJ1-5,TRBV5-6,-,CASSLWRGNQPQHF,TGTGCCAGCAGCTTGTGGCGAGGCAATCAGCCCCAGCATTTT
-,TRBJ2-1,TRBV10-1,TRBD2,CASSEYEVAGDLYNEQFF,TGCGCCAGCAGTGAGTATGAGGTAGCGGGAGACCTCTACAATGAGCAGTTCTTC
-,TRBJ1-1,TRBV5-1,TRBD1,CASSLTGVNTEAFF,TGCGCCAGCAGCTTGACAGGGGTGAACACTGAAGCTTTCTTT
once,TRBJ2-5,TRBV30,TRBD2,CAWSVPTSGKETQYF,TGTGCCTGGAGTGTACCGACTAGCGGGAAAGAGACCCAGTACTTC
-,TRBJ1-2,TRBV19,-,CASSPRVYGYTF,TGTGCCAGTAGTCCCCGGGTATATGGCTACACCTTC